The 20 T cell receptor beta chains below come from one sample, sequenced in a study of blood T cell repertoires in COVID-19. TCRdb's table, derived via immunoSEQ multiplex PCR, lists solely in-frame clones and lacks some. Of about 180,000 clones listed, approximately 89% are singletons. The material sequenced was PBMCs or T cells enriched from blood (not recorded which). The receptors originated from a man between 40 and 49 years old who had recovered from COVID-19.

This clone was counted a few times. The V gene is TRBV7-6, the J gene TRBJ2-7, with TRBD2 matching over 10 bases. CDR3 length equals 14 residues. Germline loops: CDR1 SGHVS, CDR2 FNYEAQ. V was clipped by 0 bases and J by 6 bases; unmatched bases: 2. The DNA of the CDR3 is TGTGCCAGCAGCTTAGCCGCTAGCGGGAGCGAGCAGTACTTC. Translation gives CASSLAASGSEQYF.

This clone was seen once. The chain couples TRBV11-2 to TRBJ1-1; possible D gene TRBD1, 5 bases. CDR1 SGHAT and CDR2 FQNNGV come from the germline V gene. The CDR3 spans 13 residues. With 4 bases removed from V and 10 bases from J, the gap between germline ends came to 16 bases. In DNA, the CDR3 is TGTGCCAGCAGCTACAGCCTCCGGGGGGTAGCTTTCTTT. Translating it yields CASSYSLRGVAFF. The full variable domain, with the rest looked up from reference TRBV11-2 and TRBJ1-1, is EAGVAQSPRYKIIEKRQSVAFWCNPISGHATLYWYQQILGQGPKLLIQFQNNGVVDDSQLPKDRFSAERLKGVDSTLKIQPAKLEDSAVYLCASSYSLRGVAFFGQGTRLTVV.

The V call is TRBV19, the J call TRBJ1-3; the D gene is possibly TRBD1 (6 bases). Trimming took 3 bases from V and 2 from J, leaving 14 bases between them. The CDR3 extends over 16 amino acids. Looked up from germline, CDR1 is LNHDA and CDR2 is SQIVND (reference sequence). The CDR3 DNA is TGTGCCAGTAGTATCACAGGGAAGGGAGCTGGAAACACCATATATTTT. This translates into CASSITGKGAGNTIYF.

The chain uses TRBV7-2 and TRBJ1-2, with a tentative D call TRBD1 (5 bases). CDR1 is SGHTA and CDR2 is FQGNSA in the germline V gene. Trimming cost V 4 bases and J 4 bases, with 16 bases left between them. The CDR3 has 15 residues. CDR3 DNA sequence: TGTGCCAGCAGCTCGGGACTTCACCGAGGCTATGGCTACACCTTC. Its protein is CASSSGLHRGYGYTF. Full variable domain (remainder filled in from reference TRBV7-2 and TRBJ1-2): GAGVSQSPSNKVTEKGKDVELRCDPISGHTALYWYRQSLGQGLEFLIYFQGNSAPDKSGLPSDRFSAERTGGSVSTLTIQRTQQEDSAVYLCASSSGLHRGYGYTFGSGTRLTVV.

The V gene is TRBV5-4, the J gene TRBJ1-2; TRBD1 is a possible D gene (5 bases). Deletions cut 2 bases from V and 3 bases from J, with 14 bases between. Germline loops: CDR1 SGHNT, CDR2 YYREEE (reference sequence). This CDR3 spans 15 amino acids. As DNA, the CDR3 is TGTGCCAGCAGCTTCCCAGGGAGGGGAGACTATGGCTACACCTTC. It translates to CASSFPGRGDYGYTF.

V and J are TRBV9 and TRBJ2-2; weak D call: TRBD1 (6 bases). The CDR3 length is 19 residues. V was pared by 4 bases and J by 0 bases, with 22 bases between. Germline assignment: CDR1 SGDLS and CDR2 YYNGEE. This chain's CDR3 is CASSLNFFRDKPNTGELFF. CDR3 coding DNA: TGTGCCAGCAGCCTAAATTTCTTCCGGGACAAACCGAACACCGGGGAGCTGTTTTTT.

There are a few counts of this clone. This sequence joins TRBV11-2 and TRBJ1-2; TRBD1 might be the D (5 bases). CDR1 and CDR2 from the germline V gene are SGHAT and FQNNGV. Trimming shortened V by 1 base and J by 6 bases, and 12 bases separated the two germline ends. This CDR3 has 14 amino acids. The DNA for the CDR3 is TGTGCCAGCAGCTTAGGGGGGACTGGACATGGCTACACCTTC. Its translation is CASSLGGTGHGYTF.

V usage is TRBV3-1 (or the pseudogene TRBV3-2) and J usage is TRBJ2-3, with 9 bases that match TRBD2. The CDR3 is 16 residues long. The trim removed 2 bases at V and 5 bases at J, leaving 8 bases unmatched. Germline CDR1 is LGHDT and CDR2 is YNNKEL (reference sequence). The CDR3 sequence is CASSQRAGGPVDTQYF. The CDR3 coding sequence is TGTGCCAGCAGCCAACGGGCGGGAGGGCCGGTAGATACGCAGTATTTT.

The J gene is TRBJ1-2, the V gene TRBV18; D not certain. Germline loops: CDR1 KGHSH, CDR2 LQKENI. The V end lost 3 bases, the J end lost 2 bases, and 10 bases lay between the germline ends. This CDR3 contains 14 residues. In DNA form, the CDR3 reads TGTGCCAGCTCACCCGGAGGGAACAACTATGGCTACACCTTC. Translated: CASSPGGNNYGYTF.

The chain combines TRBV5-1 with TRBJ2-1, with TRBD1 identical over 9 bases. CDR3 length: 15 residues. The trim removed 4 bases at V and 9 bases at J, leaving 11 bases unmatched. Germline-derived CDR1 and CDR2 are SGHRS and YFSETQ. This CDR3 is CASSGTGSARGEQFF. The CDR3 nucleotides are TGCGCCAGCAGCGGGACAGGGTCTGCCCGGGGTGAGCAGTTCTTC. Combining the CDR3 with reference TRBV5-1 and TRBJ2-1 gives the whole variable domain KAGVTQTPRYLIKTRGQQVTLSCSPISGHRSVSWYQQTPGQGLQFLFEYFSETQRNKGNFPGRFSGRQFSNSRSEMNVSTLELGDSALYLCASSGTGSARGEQFFGPGTRLTVL.

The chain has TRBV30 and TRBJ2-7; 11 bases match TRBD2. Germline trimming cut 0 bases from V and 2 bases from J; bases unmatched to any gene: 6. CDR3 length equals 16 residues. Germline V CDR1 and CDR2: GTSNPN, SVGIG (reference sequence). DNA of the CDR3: TGTGCCTGGAGTGTACGGACTAGCGGGTTCACCTACGAGCAGTACTTC. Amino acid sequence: CAWSVRTSGFTYEQYF.

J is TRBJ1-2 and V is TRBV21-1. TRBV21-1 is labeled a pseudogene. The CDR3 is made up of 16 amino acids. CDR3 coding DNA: TGTGCCAGCAGCTACTACCCAGAGGCTGGGTCCTATGGCTACACCTTC. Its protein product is CASSYYPEAGSYGYTF.

Here the CDR3 reads CASSSGGYGYTF. DNA for the CDR3: TGTGCCAGCAGTTCCGGCGGTTATGGCTACACCTTC. This chain uses TRBV28 with TRBJ1-2; D is unclear. Per germline, CDR1 MDHEN and CDR2 SYDVKM. There are 12 residues in the CDR3. V was clipped by 4 bases and J by 5 bases, with 8 bases between them.

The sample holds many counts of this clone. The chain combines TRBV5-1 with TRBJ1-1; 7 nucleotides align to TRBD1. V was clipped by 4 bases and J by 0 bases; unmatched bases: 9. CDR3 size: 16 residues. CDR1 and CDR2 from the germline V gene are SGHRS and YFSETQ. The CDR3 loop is CASSATGIGMNTEAFF. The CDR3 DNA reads TGCGCCAGCAGCGCGACAGGGATCGGAATGAACACTGAAGCTTTCTTT.

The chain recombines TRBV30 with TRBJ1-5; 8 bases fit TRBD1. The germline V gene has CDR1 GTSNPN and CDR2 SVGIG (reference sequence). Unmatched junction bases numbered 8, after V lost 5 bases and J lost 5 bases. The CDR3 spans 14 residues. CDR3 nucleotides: TGTGCCTGGGGCCTCGGACAGGGAGATCAGCCCCAGCATTTT. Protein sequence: CAWGLGQGDQPQHF.

The CDR3 bases are TGTGCCAGCAGTTTTATAAGGGGAAGGGATACGCAGTATTTT. It specifies CASSFIRGRDTQYF. The chain joins TRBV27 to TRBJ2-3; the D gene is possibly TRBD1 (5 bases). Germline CDR1 and CDR2: MNHEY and SMNVEV (reference sequence). The CDR3 has 14 residues. With 3 bases removed from V and 6 bases from J, the gap between germline ends came to 13 bases.

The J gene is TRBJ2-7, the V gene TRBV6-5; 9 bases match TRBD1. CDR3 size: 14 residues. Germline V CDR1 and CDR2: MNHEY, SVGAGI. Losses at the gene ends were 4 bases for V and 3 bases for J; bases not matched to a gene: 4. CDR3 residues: CASSSGTGNYEQYF. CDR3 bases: TGTGCCAGCAGTTCCGGGACAGGGAACTACGAGCAGTACTTC.

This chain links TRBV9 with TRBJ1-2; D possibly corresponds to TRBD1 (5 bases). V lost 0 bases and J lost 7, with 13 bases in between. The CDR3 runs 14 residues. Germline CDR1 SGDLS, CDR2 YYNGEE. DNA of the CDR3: TGTGCCAGCAGCGTAGACGAGGGGCGGGGTGGCTACACCTTC. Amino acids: CASSVDEGRGGYTF. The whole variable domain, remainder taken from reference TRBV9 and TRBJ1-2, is DSGVTQTPKHLITATGQRVTLRCSPRSGDLSVYWYQQSLDQGLQFLIQYYNGEERAKGNILERFSAQQFPDLHSELNLSSLELGDSALYFCASSVDEGRGGYTFGSGTRLTVV.

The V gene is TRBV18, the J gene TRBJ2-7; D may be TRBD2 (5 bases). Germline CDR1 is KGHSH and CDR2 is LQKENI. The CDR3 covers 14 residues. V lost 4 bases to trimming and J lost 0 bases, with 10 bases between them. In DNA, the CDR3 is TGTGCCAGCTCACGTGACGGGAACTCCTACGAGCAGTACTTC. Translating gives CASSRDGNSYEQYF.

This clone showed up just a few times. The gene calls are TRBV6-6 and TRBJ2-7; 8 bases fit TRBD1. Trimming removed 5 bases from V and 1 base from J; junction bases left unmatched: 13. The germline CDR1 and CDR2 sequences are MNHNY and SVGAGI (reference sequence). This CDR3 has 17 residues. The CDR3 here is CASSHESPGTGSYEQYF. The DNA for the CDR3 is TGTGCCAGCAGTCACGAATCCCCCGGGACAGGATCCTACGAGCAGTACTTC.